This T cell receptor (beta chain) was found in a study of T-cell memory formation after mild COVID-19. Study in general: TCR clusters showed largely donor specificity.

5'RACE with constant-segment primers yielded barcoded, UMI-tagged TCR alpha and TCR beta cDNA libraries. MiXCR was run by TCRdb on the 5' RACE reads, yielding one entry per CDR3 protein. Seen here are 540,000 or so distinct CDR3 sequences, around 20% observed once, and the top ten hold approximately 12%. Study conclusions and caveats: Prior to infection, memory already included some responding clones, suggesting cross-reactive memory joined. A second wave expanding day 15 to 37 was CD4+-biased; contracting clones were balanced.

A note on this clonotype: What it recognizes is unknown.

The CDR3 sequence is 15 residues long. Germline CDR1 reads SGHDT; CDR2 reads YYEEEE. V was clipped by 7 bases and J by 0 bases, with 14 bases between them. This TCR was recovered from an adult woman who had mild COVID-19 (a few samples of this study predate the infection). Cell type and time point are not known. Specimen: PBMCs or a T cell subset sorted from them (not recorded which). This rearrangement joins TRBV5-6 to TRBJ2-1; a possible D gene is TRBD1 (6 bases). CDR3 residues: CASGPQGRSYNEQFF. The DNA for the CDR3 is TGTGCCAGCGGTCCACAGGGCCGCTCCTACAATGAGCAGTTCTTC.